This entry lists 13 T cell receptor beta chains sequenced from one sample in a study of cytomegalovirus exposure and HLA in healthy donors. It was with 60 Vbeta and 13 Jbeta primers that the PCR ran. Data came from immunoSEQ multiplex PCR; TCRdb stores just in-frame clones and leaves some out. The sample has 55,000 to 70,000 clones; 70% to 75% are singletons. The sample comprised PBMCs. Every receptor here comes from a woman aged 25 to 39 in good health and CMV-seronegative.

The genes are TRBV5-1 and TRBJ2-5, with 8 bases matching TRBD2. CDR1 and CDR2 (germline): SGHRS, YFSETQ. CDR3 length: 14 residues. The V segment lost 7 bases and the J segment 1 base; nucleotides outside the gene matches: 6. The CDR3 loop reads CASQRERPQETQYF. The DNA for the CDR3 is TGCGCCAGCCAGCGGGAGAGGCCCCAAGAGACCCAGTACTTC.

The V call is TRBV30, the J call TRBJ2-1; D possibly corresponds to TRBD2 (6 bases). This CDR3 has 14 residues. Trimming took 4 bases from V and 4 from J, leaving 14 bases between them. The germline V gene encodes CDR1 GTSNPN and CDR2 SVGIG (reference sequence). This CDR3 is CAWTPPGLYNEQFF. CDR3 DNA: TGTGCCTGGACCCCCCCGGGACTTTACAATGAGCAGTTCTTC. Combining the CDR3 with reference TRBV30 and TRBJ2-1 gives the whole variable domain SQTIHQWPATLVQPVGSPLSLECTVEGTSNPNLYWYRQAAGRGLQLLFYSVGIGQISSEVPQNLSASRPQDRQFILSSKKLLLSDSGFYLCAWTPPGLYNEQFFGPGTRLTVL.

This clone has more than one count but fewer than ten. The rearrangement uses TRBV27 and TRBJ2-1; D gene uncertain. Germline V gives CDR1 MNHEY, CDR2 SMNVEV (reference sequence). Trimming removed 4 bases at V and 8 bases at J, with 9 bases between. This CDR3 contains 12 residues. CDR3 nucleotides: TGTGCCAGCAGTTATTCCGGTCATGAGCAGTTCTTC. Translating it yields CASSYSGHEQFF.

The V and J genes are TRBV6-5 and TRBJ2-7, with 9 bases lining up with TRBD2. Trimming at V came to 2 bases and at J to 5 bases, leaving 10 bases not matched to a gene. CDR3 size: 16 residues. Germline CDR1 MNHEY, CDR2 SVGAGI. The CDR3 DNA follows: TGTGCCAGCAGTTACGTCCCTAGCGGGATTAATAACGAGCAGTACTTC. Its translation: CASSYVPSGINNEQYF.

V and J are TRBV19 and TRBJ2-3; 12 bases agree with TRBD2. J lost 7 bases, V lost 3 bases, and 8 bases had no gene match. The CDR3 is 16 residues long. Germline lookup yields CDR1 LNHDA and CDR2 SQIVND (reference sequence). The CDR3 nucleotides are TGTGCCAGTAGTATCCCGACTAGCGGGAGACCGAATACGCAGTATTTT. It codes for CASSIPTSGRPNTQYF.

The gene calls are TRBV7-9 and TRBJ1-2; D gene unclear. This CDR3 is 12 amino acids long. V lost 1 base and J lost 6, with 6 bases in between. Germline V gene lookup returns CDR1 SEHNR and CDR2 FQNEAQ (reference sequence). The CDR3 reads CASSLETDGYTF. The CDR3 DNA reads TGTGCCAGCAGCTTAGAAACAGATGGCTACACCTTC.

The rearrangement joins TRBV6-5 to TRBJ2-1; 14 nucleotides agree with TRBD2. This CDR3 is 16 amino acids long. Germline CDR1 is MNHEY and CDR2 is SVGAGI. Trimming removed 2 bases from V and 6 bases from J; junction bases left unmatched: 3. CDR3 sequence reads: CASSYRLAGGFNEQFF. CDR3 nucleotide sequence: TGTGCCAGCAGTTACCGACTAGCGGGAGGGTTCAATGAGCAGTTCTTC.

The chain employs TRBV25-1 and TRBJ2-7; D not certain. Trimming shortened V by 4 bases and J by 0 bases, and 19 bases separated the two germline ends. CDR1 MGHDK and CDR2 SYGVNS come from the germline V gene. CDR3 length: 17 residues. DNA of the CDR3: TGTGCCAGCAGTGCTCAAGAGAGGTGGCAGAGCTCCTACGAGCAGTACTTC. Translation: CASSAQERWQSSYEQYF.

The chain combines TRBV6-4 with TRBJ2-3; 8 positions match TRBD2. CDR1 is MRHNA, CDR2 SNTAGT, per germline. V was pared by 2 bases and J by 3 bases, with 4 bases of the junction left unmatched. This CDR3 has 15 residues. CDR3 sequence: CASSDESGGTDTQYF. The CDR3 nucleotides are TGTGCCAGCAGTGACGAGTCGGGAGGGACAGATACGCAGTATTTT.

The V and J genes are TRBV7-2 and TRBJ2-4; D is perhaps TRBD1 (7 bases). Germline loops: CDR1 SGHTA, CDR2 FQGNSA. This CDR3 has 15 residues. The ends were cut back, 6 bases at V and 6 bases at J, with 18 bases in the middle. This CDR3 reads CASSPQGGGVNIQYF. Written as DNA, the CDR3 is TGTGCCAGCAGTCCGCAGGGGGGCGGGGTAAACATTCAGTACTTC.

The chain employs TRBV4-1 and TRBJ1-1, with 9 bases fitting TRBD1. The CDR3 has 19 amino acids. V lost 5 bases and J lost 3; bases outside the gene matches: 19. Germline V gene data show CDR1 as MGHRA and CDR2 as YSYEKL. Here the CDR3 reads CASSIRYGTGIVADTEAFF. In DNA, the CDR3 is TGCGCCAGCAGCATACGATACGGGACAGGGATCGTTGCGGACACTGAAGCTTTCTTT.

This chain connects TRBV27 to TRBJ1-5; 7 bases match TRBD1. The CDR3 has 16 residues. V was clipped by 3 bases and J by 2 bases; unmatched bases: 7. Per germline, CDR1 MNHEY and CDR2 SMNVEV (reference sequence). In nucleotides, the CDR3 is TGTGCCAGCAGTTTCTCGGGACAGCTCCGCAATCAGCCCCAGCATTTT. This sequence encodes CASSFSGQLRNQPQHF.

The chain carries TRBV2 and TRBJ2-5; 15 positions agree with TRBD2. The V and J ends lost 1 base and 5 bases, in that order; junction bases with no gene match: 5. Germline CDR1 is SNHLY and CDR2 is FYNNEI. The CDR3 extends over 17 amino acids. CDR3 residues: CASSEGTSGRAWETQYF. The CDR3 DNA is TGTGCCAGCAGTGAAGGGACTAGCGGGAGGGCCTGGGAGACCCAGTACTTC.